This T cell receptor (beta chain) is from a study of blood T cell repertoires in COVID-19 (dated by TCRdb to the early 2020s). Looking at the study overall: The collaborator samples originated in the United States, Italy and Spain and spanned the acute and convalescent phases of COVID-19. A freely available public database, intended as a resource for researchers studying the immune response to SARS-CoV-2, is where the repertoires were released. Subjects who had been exposed to COVID-19, were actively infected with it, or had recovered from it provided the deeply sampled blood TCRbeta repertoires that made up the dataset. HLA class I and class II types, where available, came from metadata supplied by the sample provider rather than from assay-based typing. The prospective study material was composed of cDNA or gDNA derived from T cells, B-cell-depleted T cells, or PBMCs. Samples came from the ongoing ImmuneRACE study (first 160 participants) plus 1,254 subjects from 6 global collaborators. Nearly every sample came with metadata listing a de-identified subject ID, COVID-19 status, age in years and sex. Results the study describes overall, beyond this receptor: Clinical and demographic metadata were provided uncurated, with the amount varying by source and participant.

The collaborating institutions used their own protocols to collect whole blood in K2EDTA tubes. For TCRbeta analysis, collaborators shipped samples as frozen whole blood, isolated PBMCs, or DNA extracted from either of those sample types. The immunoSEQ Assay, a bias-controlled multiplex PCR, was used to amplify TCRbeta CDR3 regions from genomic DNA. Per the original workflow: The number of nucleated cells in each sample was estimated from the amplification of reference gene primers within the assay. Sequence reads were collapsed and filtered to measure the absolute abundance of every unique TCRbeta CDR3 rearrangement. Productive Simpson clonality was computed per sample as the square root of Simpson's diversity index over productive rearrangements. The clones in this table, taken by TCRdb from immuneACCESS, are in-frame only. Not every clone is retained; where verified, under half of the shortfall comes from an unresolved V gene, and the cause of the rest is unknown. For V, J and clone size, that table is used; D and trimming come from the DNA. This sample comprises 93,000 or so clones, about 87% of them detected only once. The ten most abundant clones make up 13% of the sample.

Regarding this clone: Its antigen has not been determined. Base-call qualities are not available, and no considerably larger clone is one nucleotide away.

Sequenced material: peripheral blood. The TCR was taken from a human donor in a cohort sampled during active or convalescent COVID-19.

Read as DNA, the sequence is TGTGCCAGCAGTCTATCACAGGGGAATCAGCCCCAGCATTTT. It is translated as CASSLSQGNQPQHF. The chain was built from TRBV6-6 and TRBJ1-5, with TRBD1 matching 7 junction bases. V ends up 5 bases short and J 4 bases short, with an unmatched junction base count of 5. Including cysteine and phenylalanine, the CDR3 has 14 amino acids. Of all the DNA, just the CDR3 is kept, 42 bases in frame from base 1. CDR1 and CDR2, per the germline V gene (reference sequence), are MNHNY and SVGAGI.